These 27 T cell receptor beta chains came from one sample sequenced in a study of response to subunit inactivated influenza vaccine. Via MiXCR, TCRdb re-called the RT-PCR reads, giving one row per CDR3 protein. This table holds hundreds of thousands of distinct CDR3 sequences, 7.6% found once. This sample comprised PBMCs from blood, obtained around 2 years after vaccination. The origin of the receptors is a man aged 45 to 70 who received an inactivated influenza vaccine.

V gene TRBV12-3 or TRBV12-4 combines with J gene TRBJ1-4; D possibly corresponds to TRBD1 (6 bases). The CDR3 has 14 amino acids. Trimming left V 3 bases short and J 6 bases short, with 11 bases between. In DNA form, the CDR3 reads TGTGCCAGCAGTTTTGGGCCAGGGGATGAAAAACTGTTTTTT. Translated: CASSFGPGDEKLFF.

This clonotype was counted between two and nine times. The V and J genes are TRBV10-1 and TRBJ2-3; 10 nucleotides align to TRBD1. Germline CDR1 reads WNHNN; CDR2 reads SYGVQD (reference sequence). Trimming removed 6 bases from V and 3 bases from J; junction bases left unmatched: 6. There are 15 residues in the CDR3. The CDR3 loop is CASSVGQGRTDTQYF. The CDR3, as DNA: TGCGCCAGCAGCGTGGGACAGGGGCGGACAGATACGCAGTATTTT.

This clonotype was detected many times. The chain links TRBV24-1 to TRBJ2-3, with 7 bases fitting TRBD2. CDR1 KGHDR and CDR2 SFDVKD come from the germline V gene. Unmatched junction bases numbered 12, after V lost 1 base and J lost 6 bases. CDR3 length: 17 amino acids. The CDR3 reads CATSDLAASGRMDTQYF. The CDR3 DNA reads as TGTGCCACCAGTGATTTAGCGGCTAGCGGACGGATGGATACGCAGTATTTT.

This clonotype showed up just a few times. The V call is TRBV4-2, the J call TRBJ1-1, with D hard to call. The CDR3 consists of 15 residues. The V gene lost 2 bases and the J gene lost 0 bases, with 10 bases spanning the gap. The germline CDR1 and CDR2 sequences are LGHNA and YNFKEQ. The chain's CDR3 is CASSQPWTVNTEAFF. The CDR3 nucleotides read TGTGCCAGCAGCCAACCTTGGACGGTGAACACTGAAGCTTTCTTT.

CDR3 coding DNA: TGCGCCAGCAGCACGGCCCCTAGCGGTAGCTCCTACAATGAGCAGTTCTTC. Encoded protein: CASSTAPSGSSYNEQFF. This rearrangement joins TRBV5-1 to TRBJ2-1; 7 bases are a match to TRBD2. V was pared by 4 bases and J by 0 bases, with 10 bases of the junction left unmatched. Germline-derived CDR1 and CDR2 are SGHRS and YFSETQ. The CDR3 spans 17 residues.

This clonotype was observed a handful of times. The chain has TRBV15 and TRBJ2-3, with D perhaps TRBD1 (6 bases). Germline CDR1 and CDR2: LNHNV and YYDKDF (reference sequence). The CDR3 runs to 15 residues. With 3 bases removed from V and 3 bases from J, the gap between germline ends came to 13 bases. CDR3 nucleotides: TGTGCCACCAGCAGCCGGCAGGGGACAACAGATACGCAGTATTTT. Translated, it gives CATSSRQGTTDTQYF.

The V gene is TRBV29-1, the J gene TRBJ2-1, with 8 positions matching TRBD1. Germline assignment: CDR1 SQVTM and CDR2 ANQGSEA. The CDR3 loop spans 12 amino acids. With 6 bases clipped from V and 4 bases from J, the junction kept 2 bases outside the gene matches. CDR3 protein: CSVDREYNEQFF. CDR3 bases: TGCAGCGTGGACAGGGAATACAATGAGCAGTTCTTC.

There are many counts of this clonotype. This chain links TRBV20-1 with TRBJ2-1; TRBD1 agrees at 7 bases. The ends lost 4 bases at V and 4 bases at J; junction bases unmatched: 10. Germline-derived CDR1 and CDR2 are DFQATT and SNEGSKA (reference sequence). The CDR3 is 15 residues long. The CDR3 DNA sequence: TGCAGTGCTAAAACAGGGGAAAGGGGGTACAATGAGCAGTTCTTC. Its protein is CSAKTGERGYNEQFF.

In this sample, this clonotype turned up a few times. The V and J genes are TRBV7-2 and TRBJ2-5; 8 bases fit TRBD1. The CDR3 sequence is 13 residues long. V dropped 5 bases and J dropped 7; count of bases not matched to a gene: 6. The germline gives CDR1 SGHTA, CDR2 FQGNSA. The CDR3 sequence is CASSTTGGSTQYF. DNA for the CDR3: TGTGCCAGCAGCACAACAGGGGGTTCGACCCAGTACTTC.

This clonotype was detected many times. The chain recombines TRBV5-1 with TRBJ1-1; 7 bases align to TRBD1. The germline V gene has CDR1 SGHRS and CDR2 YFSETQ. Losses at the gene ends were 4 bases for V and 2 bases for J; bases not matched to a gene: 2. The CDR3 is made up of 13 amino acids. The DNA for the CDR3 is TGCGCCAGCAGCCGGGACAGCAACACTGAAGCTTTCTTT. Amino acids: CASSRDSNTEAFF.

The chain carries TRBV12-3 or TRBV12-4 and TRBJ2-5; D call uncertain. The V and J ends lost 4 bases and 3 bases respectively, with 9 bases between them. This CDR3 has 13 amino acids. For the CDR3, the DNA is TGTGCCAGCAGTTCCCACGTAGAAGAGACCCAGTACTTC. As protein: CASSSHVEETQYF.

This chain links TRBV14 with TRBJ2-7, with D perhaps matching TRBD2 (5 bases). The CDR3 covers 12 residues. The V end lost 3 bases, the J end lost 3 bases, and 6 bases lay between the germline ends. Germline V gene sequence: CDR1 SGHDN, CDR2 FVKESK. DNA for the CDR3: TGTGCCAGCAGCCACGGACTCTACGAGCAGTACTTC. It translates to CASSHGLYEQYF. The full variable domain, rest sourced from reference TRBV14 and TRBJ2-7, is EAGVTQFPSHSVIEKGQTVTLRCDPISGHDNLYWYRRVMGKEIKFLLHFVKESKQDESGMPNNRFLAERTGGTYSTLKVQPAELEDSGVYFCASSHGLYEQYFGPGTRLTVT.

This chain links TRBV20-1 with TRBJ1-3; perhaps TRBD1 as D (6 bases). The CDR3 consists of 14 residues. Trimming stripped 3 bases from V and 2 bases from J, with 11 bases between. The V gene's germline CDR1 is DFQATT and CDR2 SNEGSKA (reference sequence). CDR3 nucleotide sequence: TGCAGTGCTAGGAGGACAGTAACTGGAAACACCATATATTTT. Its protein product is CSARRTVTGNTIYF.

The rearrangement joins TRBV15 to TRBJ2-2; D gene unclear. Germline loops: CDR1 LNHNV, CDR2 YYDKDF (reference sequence). The CDR3 length is 14 residues. With 0 bases removed from V and 8 bases from J, the gap between germline ends came to 10 bases. This CDR3 reads CATSRDYEAGELFF. The DNA of the CDR3 is TGTGCCACCAGCAGAGATTATGAGGCGGGGGAGCTGTTTTTT.

This clonotype was observed a handful of times. V is TRBV30 and J is TRBJ2-1; 8 nucleotides line up with TRBD2. The CDR3 extends over 20 amino acids. The V and J ends lost 2 bases and 2 bases, in that order; junction bases with no gene match: 20. Germline-derived CDR1 and CDR2 are GTSNPN and SVGIG (reference sequence). The DNA for the CDR3 is TGTGCCTGGAGTAGCTCCCCGGGCCGCCGTCGAGCGGGGGCCTACAATGAGCAGTTCTTC. Its translation: CAWSSSPGRRRAGAYNEQFF.

This clonotype was observed a handful of times. The chain couples TRBV12-3 or TRBV12-4 to TRBJ1-1, with D possibly being TRBD1 (6 bases). Trimming removed 6 bases from V and 10 bases from J, with 24 bases in between. The CDR3 totals 15 residues. The CDR3 DNA sequence: TGTGCCAGCAGCCTCTCCTTTCGGGGGGCGGGGGGAGCTTTCTTT. Translating gives CASSLSFRGAGGAFF.

The sample holds many counts of this clonotype. The gene calls are TRBV20-1 and TRBJ2-2; 9 nucleotides line up with TRBD2. CDR1 and CDR2 from the germline V gene are DFQATT and SNEGSKA (reference sequence). The CDR3 contains 16 residues. Trimming removed 2 bases from V and 0 bases from J; junction bases left unmatched: 4. The DNA of the CDR3 is TGCAGTGCTAGATCCCTAGCGGGAACGAACACCGGGGAGCTGTTTTTT. Translation: CSARSLAGTNTGELFF.

This clonotype has more than one count but fewer than ten. The genes are TRBV12-3 or TRBV12-4 and TRBJ1-6, with D hard to call. Trimming pared 1 base from V and 7 bases from J, leaving 8 bases between. This CDR3 is 14 amino acids long. CDR3 sequence: CASSLVGRNSPLHF. CDR3 nucleotides: TGTGCCAGCAGTTTAGTAGGCAGAAATTCACCCCTCCACTTT.

V usage is TRBV7-9 and J usage is TRBJ2-7; TRBD1 matches 7 bases. V shed 0 bases and J 0 bases; nucleotides not matched to a gene: 5. This CDR3 is built from 16 residues. Germline CDR1 and CDR2: SEHNR and FQNEAQ (reference sequence). CDR3: CASSLALRQGSYEQYF. In DNA, the CDR3 is TGTGCCAGCAGCTTAGCCCTCAGACAGGGCTCCTACGAGCAGTACTTC. Full variable domain (missing parts from reference TRBV7-9 and TRBJ2-7): DTGVSQNPRHKITKRGQNVTFRCDPISEHNRLYWYRQTLGQGPEFLTYFQNEAQLEKSRLLSDRFSAERPKGSFSTLEIQRTEQGDSAMYLCASSLALRQGSYEQYFGPGTRLTVT.

The rearrangement uses TRBV7-9 and TRBJ2-7; D ambiguous. The germline V gene has CDR1 SEHNR and CDR2 FQNEAQ (reference sequence). Trimming pared 3 bases from V and 1 base from J, leaving 16 bases between. CDR3 length equals 16 residues. Written as DNA, the CDR3 is TGTGCCAGCAGCTTGCCTTCGAATCGGCCGTCCTACGAGCAGTACTTC. This gives the protein CASSLPSNRPSYEQYF.

The chain uses TRBV18 and TRBJ1-2, with a tentative D call TRBD1 (5 bases). The CDR3 runs to 14 residues. Germline V lookup: CDR1 KGHSH, CDR2 LQKENI. Trimming stripped 0 bases from V and 4 bases from J, with 9 bases between. The CDR3 DNA reads TGTGCCAGCTCACCACCGGGGGGTGGCTATGGCTACACCTTC. This translates into CASSPPGGGYGYTF.

The J gene is TRBJ1-1, the V gene TRBV7-9; unclear D gene. Germline-derived CDR1 and CDR2 are SEHNR and FQNEAQ (reference sequence). This CDR3 spans 15 amino acids. Trimming took 5 bases from V and 1 from J, leaving 14 bases between them. CDR3 bases: TGTGCCAGCAGCACAATAAGTCGGGAGAACACTGAAGCTTTCTTT. It translates to CASSTISRENTEAFF.

This clonotype was seen many times. The chain couples TRBV6-5 to TRBJ1-6; unclear D gene. The CDR3 length is 15 residues. V was shortened by 0 bases and J by 6 bases, with 9 bases between the two germline ends. The germline V gene encodes CDR1 MNHEY and CDR2 SVGAGI. CDR3 coding DNA: TGTGCCAGCAGTTACTCCGTTCAGCTTAATTCACCCCTCCACTTT. Its protein product is CASSYSVQLNSPLHF.

In its sample, this clonotype was seen many times. This chain joins TRBV5-1 and TRBJ1-2; 8 bases are shared with TRBD1. CDR3 size: 14 residues. The germline V gene encodes CDR1 SGHRS and CDR2 YFSETQ. V shed 2 bases and J 4 bases; nucleotides not matched to a gene: 4. CDR3 amino acids: CASSFGQGVYGYTF. The CDR3, as DNA: TGCGCCAGCAGCTTTGGACAGGGAGTCTATGGCTACACCTTC.

This clonotype has a count of ten or more. The chain carries TRBV25-1 and TRBJ1-6; D might be TRBD1 (5 bases). This CDR3 comprises 15 residues. V was clipped by 1 base and J by 10 bases, with 14 bases between them. Germline V gives CDR1 MGHDK, CDR2 SYGVNS. The CDR3 reads CASSESNRLYSPLHF. CDR3 in DNA: TGTGCCAGCAGTGAATCCAACAGGCTTTACTCACCCCTCCACTTT.

The V gene is TRBV12-3 or TRBV12-4, the J gene TRBJ1-4; 8 bases are a match to TRBD1. The CDR3 length is 14 residues. Losses at the gene ends were 5 bases for V and 8 bases for J; bases not matched to a gene: 7. The CDR3 loop is CASSNSGGREKLFF. CDR3 bases: TGTGCCAGCAGTAATTCAGGGGGCCGAGAAAAACTGTTTTTT.

This clonotype was picked up many times. The chain couples TRBV4-2 to TRBJ2-5; TRBD1 matches at 12 bases. CDR3 length: 19 amino acids. Germline trimming cut 4 bases from V and 0 bases from J; bases unmatched to any gene: 12. Germline CDR1 LGHNA, CDR2 YNFKEQ. CDR3 sequence reads: CASSPNRDRGRQYQETQYF. In DNA, the CDR3 is TGTGCCAGCAGCCCTAACCGGGACAGGGGGCGACAGTACCAAGAGACCCAGTACTTC.